The TCR beta chain under discussion was sequenced for a study of cytomegalovirus exposure and HLA in healthy donors. In germline, CDR1 is MNHNS, CDR2 SASEGT. There are 15 residues in the CDR3. V shed 10 bases, J shed 1 base, and the junction held 11 bases outside the gene matches. The study ran its PCR with 60 Vbeta and 13 Jbeta primers. The table came from immunoSEQ multiplex PCR; TCRdb's copy has only in-frame clones and leaves some out. The repertoire has 150,000 to 200,000 clones, roughly 79% of them found once; the top ten carry 1.3%. This clonotype originated in a man aged 25 to 40 in good health and CMV-seronegative. The chain carries TRBV6-1 and TRBJ2-3, with TRBD2 identical over 7 bases. The specimen was PBMCs. This CDR3 is CATSNGGGGTDTQYF. CDR3 coding DNA: TGTGCCACCTCAAATGGGGGAGGGGGCACAGATACGCAGTATTTT.